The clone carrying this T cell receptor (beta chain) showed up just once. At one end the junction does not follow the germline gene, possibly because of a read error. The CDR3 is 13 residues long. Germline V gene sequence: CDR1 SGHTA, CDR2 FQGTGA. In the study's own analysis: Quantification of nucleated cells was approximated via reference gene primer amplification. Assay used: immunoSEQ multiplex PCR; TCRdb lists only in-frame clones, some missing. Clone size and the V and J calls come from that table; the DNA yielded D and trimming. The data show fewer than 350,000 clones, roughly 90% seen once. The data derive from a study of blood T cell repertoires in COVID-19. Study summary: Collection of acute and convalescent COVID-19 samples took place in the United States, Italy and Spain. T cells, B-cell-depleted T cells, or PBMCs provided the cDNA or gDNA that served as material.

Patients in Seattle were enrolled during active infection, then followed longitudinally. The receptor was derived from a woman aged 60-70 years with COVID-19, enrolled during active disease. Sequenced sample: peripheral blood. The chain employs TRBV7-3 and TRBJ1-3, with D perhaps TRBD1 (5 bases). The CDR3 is CASSPGTGNTIYF. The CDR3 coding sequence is TGTGCCAGCAGCCCTGGGACTGGCAACACCATATATTTT.